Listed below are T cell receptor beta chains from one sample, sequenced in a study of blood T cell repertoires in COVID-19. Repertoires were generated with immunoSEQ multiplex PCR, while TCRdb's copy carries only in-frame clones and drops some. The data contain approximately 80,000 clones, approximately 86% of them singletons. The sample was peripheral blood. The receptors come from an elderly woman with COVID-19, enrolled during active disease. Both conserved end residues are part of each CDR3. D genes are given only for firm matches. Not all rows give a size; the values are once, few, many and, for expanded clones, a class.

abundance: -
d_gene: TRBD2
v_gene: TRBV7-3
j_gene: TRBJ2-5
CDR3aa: CASSTGEGETQYF
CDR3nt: TGTGCCAGCAGTACCGGGGAGGGGGAGACCCAGTACTTC

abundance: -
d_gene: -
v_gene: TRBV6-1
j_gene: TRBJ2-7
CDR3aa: CASSDLRGLSNEQYF
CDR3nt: TGTGCCAGCAGTGATCTGAGGGGACTCTCCAACGAGCAGTACTTC

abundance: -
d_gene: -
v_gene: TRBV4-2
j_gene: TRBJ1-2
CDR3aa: CASSAQGDYGYTF
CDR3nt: TGTGCCAGCAGCGCACAGGGTGACTATGGCTACACCTTC

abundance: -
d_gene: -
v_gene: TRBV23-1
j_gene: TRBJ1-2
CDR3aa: CASSQSRRRDGYTF
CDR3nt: TGCGCCAGCAGTCAATCACGGCGGAGGGATGGCTACACCTTC

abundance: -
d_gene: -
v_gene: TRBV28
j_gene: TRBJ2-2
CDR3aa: CARGPGTGELFF
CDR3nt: TGTGCCAGAGGTCCCGGGACCGGGGAGCTGTTTTTT

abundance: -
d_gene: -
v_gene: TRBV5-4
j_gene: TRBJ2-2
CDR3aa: CASSLSGFTGELFF
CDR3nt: TGTGCCAGCAGCTTGTCGGGGTTCACCGGGGAGCTGTTTTTT

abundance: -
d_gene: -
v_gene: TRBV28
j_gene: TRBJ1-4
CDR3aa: CASHGANEKLFF
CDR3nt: TGTGCCAGCCACGGGGCTAATGAAAAACTGTTTTTT

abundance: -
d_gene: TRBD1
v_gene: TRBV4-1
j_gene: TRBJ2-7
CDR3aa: CASSQDQGALSYEQYF
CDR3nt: TGCGCCAGCAGCCAAGATCAGGGGGCGCTTAGCTACGAGCAGTACTTC

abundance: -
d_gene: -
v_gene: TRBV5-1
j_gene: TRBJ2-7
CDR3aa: CASSLAGGQYEQYF
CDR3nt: TGCGCCAGCAGCTTGGCCGGGGGGCAGTACGAGCAGTACTTC

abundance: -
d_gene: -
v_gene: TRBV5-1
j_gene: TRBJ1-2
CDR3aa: CASSPGRQGGYTF
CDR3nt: TGCGCCAGCAGCCCCGGACGCCAGGGAGGCTACACCTTC

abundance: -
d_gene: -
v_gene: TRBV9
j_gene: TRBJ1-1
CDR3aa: CASSPAGNMNTEAFF
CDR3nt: TGTGCCAGCAGCCCAGCGGGGAACATGAACACTGAAGCTTTCTTT

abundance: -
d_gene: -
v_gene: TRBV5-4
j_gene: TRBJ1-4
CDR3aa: CASSLGGRTNNEKLFF
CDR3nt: TGTGCCAGCAGCTTGGGGGGTCGGACAAATAATGAAAAACTGTTTTTT

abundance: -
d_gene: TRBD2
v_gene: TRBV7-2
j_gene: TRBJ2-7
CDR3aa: CASSQRERGGWSYEQYF
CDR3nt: TGTGCCAGCAGCCAGAGGGAGCGGGGGGGCTGGTCCTACGAGCAGTACTTC

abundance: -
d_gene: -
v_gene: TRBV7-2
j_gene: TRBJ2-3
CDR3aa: CASSLVQGRTDTQYF
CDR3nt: TGTGCCAGCAGCTTAGTTCAGGGTCGAACAGATACGCAGTATTTT

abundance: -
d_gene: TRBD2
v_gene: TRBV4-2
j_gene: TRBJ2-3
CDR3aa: CASSQATSGIADTQYF
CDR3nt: TGTGCCAGCAGCCAAGCGACTAGCGGGATTGCAGATACGCAGTATTTT

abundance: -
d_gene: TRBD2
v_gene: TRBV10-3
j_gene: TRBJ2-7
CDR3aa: CACLGGSGGWDEQYF
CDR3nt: TGTGCCTGCCTGGGGGGGAGCGGGGGATGGGACGAGCAGTACTTC

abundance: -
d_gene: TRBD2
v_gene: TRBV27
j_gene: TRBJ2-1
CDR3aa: CASSDTSGGANEQFF
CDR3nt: TGTGCCAGCAGTGATACTAGCGGGGGGGCCAATGAGCAGTTCTTC

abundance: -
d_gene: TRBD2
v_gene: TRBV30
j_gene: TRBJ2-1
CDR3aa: CAWTAGAYNEQFF
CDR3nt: TGTGCCTGGACGGCGGGAGCCTACAATGAGCAGTTCTTC

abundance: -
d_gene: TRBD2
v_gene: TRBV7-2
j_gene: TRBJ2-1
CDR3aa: CASSLLAGSYNEQFF
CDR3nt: TGTGCCAGCAGCTTACTAGCGGGGTCCTACAATGAGCAGTTCTTC

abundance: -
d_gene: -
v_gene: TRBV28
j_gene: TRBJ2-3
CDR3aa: CASSFRGSGTDTQYF
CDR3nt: TGTGCCAGCAGTTTTAGGGGAAGTGGTACAGATACGCAGTATTTT

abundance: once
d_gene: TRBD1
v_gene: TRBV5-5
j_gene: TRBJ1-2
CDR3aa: CASSPFAGQENGYTF
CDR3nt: TGTGCCAGCAGCCCTTTTGCTGGACAGGAGAATGGGTACACCTTC

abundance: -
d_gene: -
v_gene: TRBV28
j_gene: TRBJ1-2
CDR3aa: CASSSRGYGYTF
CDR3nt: TGTGCCAGCAGTTCACGGGGGTATGGCTACACCTTC

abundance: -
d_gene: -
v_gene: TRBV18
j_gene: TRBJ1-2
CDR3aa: CASSGEGQDYGYTF
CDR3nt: TGTGCCAGCTCCGGGGAGGGTCAGGACTATGGCTACACCTTC

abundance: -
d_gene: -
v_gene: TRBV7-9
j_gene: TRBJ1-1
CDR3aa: CASSSNINTEAFF
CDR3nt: TGTGCCAGCAGCTCAAACATTAACACTGAAGCTTTCTTT

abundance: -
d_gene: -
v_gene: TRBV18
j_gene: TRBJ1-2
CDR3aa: CASSPLWGLGGYTF
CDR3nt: TGTGCCAGCTCACCACTCTGGGGACTTGGTGGCTACACCTTC

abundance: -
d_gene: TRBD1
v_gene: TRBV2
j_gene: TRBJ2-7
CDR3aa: CASRGDSNSYEQYF
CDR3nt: TGTGCCAGCAGGGGGGACAGTAACTCCTACGAGCAGTACTTC

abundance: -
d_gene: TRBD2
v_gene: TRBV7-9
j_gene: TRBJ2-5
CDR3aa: CASSLGLAGAETQYF
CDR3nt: TGTGCCAGCAGCTTGGGCCTAGCGGGAGCAGAGACCCAGTACTTC

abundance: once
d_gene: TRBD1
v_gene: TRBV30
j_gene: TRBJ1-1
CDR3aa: CAWNRGRNSEAFF
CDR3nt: TGTGCCTGGAACAGGGGGAGGAATTCTGAAGCTTTCTTT

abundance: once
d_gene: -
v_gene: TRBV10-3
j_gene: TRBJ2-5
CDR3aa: CAISAYQETQYF
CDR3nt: TGTGCCATCTCTGCGTACCAAGAGACCCAGTACTTC

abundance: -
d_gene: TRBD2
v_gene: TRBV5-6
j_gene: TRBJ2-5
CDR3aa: CASSSLAGGETQYF
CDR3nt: TGTGCCAGCAGCTCACTAGCGGGAGGAGAGACCCAGTACTTC

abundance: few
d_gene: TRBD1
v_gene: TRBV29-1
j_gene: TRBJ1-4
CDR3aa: CSAGAGTGGEKLFF
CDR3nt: TGCAGCGCTGGGGCCGGGACAGGGGGAGAAAAACTGTTTTTT

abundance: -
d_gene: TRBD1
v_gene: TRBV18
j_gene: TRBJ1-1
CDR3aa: CASSSSRGYTEAFF
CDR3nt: TGTGCCAGCTCATCGAGCAGGGGGTATACTGAAGCTTTCTTT

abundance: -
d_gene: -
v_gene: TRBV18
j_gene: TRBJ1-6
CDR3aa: CASSLTPDINSPLHF
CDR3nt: TGTGCCAGCTCACTAACCCCAGACATTAATTCACCCCTCCACTTT

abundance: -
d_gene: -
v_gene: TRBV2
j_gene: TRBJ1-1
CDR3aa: CASRWSQNTEAFF
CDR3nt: TGTGCCAGCAGATGGAGTCAGAACACTGAAGCTTTCTTT

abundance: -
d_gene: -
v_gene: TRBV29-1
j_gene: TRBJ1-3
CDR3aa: CSPGRDYPSGNTIYF
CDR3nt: TGCAGCCCCGGGCGGGATTACCCCTCTGGAAACACCATATATTTT

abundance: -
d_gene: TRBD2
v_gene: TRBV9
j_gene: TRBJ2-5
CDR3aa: CASSVGGLAGVETQYF
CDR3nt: TGTGCCAGCAGCGTAGGGGGACTAGCGGGAGTAGAGACCCAGTACTTC

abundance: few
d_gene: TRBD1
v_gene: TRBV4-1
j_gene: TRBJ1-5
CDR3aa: CASSQDLTGSSNQPQHF
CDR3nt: TGCGCCAGCAGCCAAGATCTGACAGGGTCTAGCAATCAGCCCCAGCATTTT

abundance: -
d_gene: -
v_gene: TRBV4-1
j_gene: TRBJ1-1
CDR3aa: CASSQGAPEGTEAFF
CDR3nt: TGCGCCAGCAGCCAAGGGGCCCCCGAAGGAACTGAAGCTTTCTTT

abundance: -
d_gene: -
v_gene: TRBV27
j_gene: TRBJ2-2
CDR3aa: CASSLFSVGGTYTNTGELFF
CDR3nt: TGTGCCAGCAGTTTATTCAGTGTGGGCGGGACGTATACGAACACCGGGGAGCTGTTTTTT

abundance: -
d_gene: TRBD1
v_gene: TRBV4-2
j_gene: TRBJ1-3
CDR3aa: CASSQDRGRIWGLLSSGNTIYF
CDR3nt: TGTGCCAGCAGCCAAGACAGGGGGCGGATTTGGGGTCTTTTAAGCTCTGGAAACACCATATATTTT

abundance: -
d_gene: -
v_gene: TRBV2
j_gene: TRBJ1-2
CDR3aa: CASSAGVGGYTF
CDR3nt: TGTGCCAGCAGTGCCGGGGTTGGAGGCTACACCTTC

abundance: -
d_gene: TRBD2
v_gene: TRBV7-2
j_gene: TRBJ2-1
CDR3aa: CASSLAGVYNEQFF
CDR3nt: TGTGCCAGCAGTCTAGCGGGAGTTTACAATGAGCAGTTCTTC

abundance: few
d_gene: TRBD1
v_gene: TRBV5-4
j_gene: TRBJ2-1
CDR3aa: CASSLDSGTGNEQFF
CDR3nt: TGTGCCAGCAGCTTGGATTCCGGGACAGGCAATGAGCAGTTCTTC

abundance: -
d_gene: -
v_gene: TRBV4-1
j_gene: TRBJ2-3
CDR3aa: CASSFSRDWVSTDTQYF
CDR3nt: TGCGCCAGCAGCTTCAGCCGGGACTGGGTAAGCACAGATACGCAGTATTTT

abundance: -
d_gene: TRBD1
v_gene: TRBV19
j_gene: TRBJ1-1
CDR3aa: CASIRTGLNTEAFF
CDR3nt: TGTGCCAGTATACGGACAGGGTTGAACACTGAAGCTTTCTTT

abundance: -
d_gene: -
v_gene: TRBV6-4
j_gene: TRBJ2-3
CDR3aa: CASSPEMRGTDTQYF
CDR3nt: TGTGCCAGCAGCCCAGAGATGAGGGGGACAGATACGCAGTATTTT

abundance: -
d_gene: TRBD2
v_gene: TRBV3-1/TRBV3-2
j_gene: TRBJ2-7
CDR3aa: CASSQDPGLASYEQYF
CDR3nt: TGTGCCAGCAGCCAAGATCCGGGACTAGCTTCCTACGAGCAGTACTTC

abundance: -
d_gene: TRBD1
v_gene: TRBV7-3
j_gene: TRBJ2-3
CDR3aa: CASRDKGTAAPTDTQYF
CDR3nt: TGTGCCAGCAGAGATAAAGGGACAGCGGCCCCCACAGATACGCAGTATTTT

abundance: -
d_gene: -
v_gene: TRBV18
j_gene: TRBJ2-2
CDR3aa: CASSPLGNTGELFF
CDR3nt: TGTGCCAGCTCACCACTCGGTAACACCGGGGAGCTGTTTTTT

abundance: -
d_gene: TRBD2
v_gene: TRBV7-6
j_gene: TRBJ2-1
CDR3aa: CASSSGTSGALGEQFF
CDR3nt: TGTGCCAGCAGCTCCGGGACTAGCGGGGCCCTCGGTGAGCAGTTCTTC

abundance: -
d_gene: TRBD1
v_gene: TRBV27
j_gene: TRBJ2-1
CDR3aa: CASSPLRTGENEQFF
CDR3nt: TGTGCCAGCAGTCCCCTGAGGACAGGGGAGAATGAGCAGTTCTTC

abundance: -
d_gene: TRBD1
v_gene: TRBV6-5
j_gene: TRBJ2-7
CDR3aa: CASSLDGTGNDEQYF
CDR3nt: TGTGCCAGCAGCCTTGACGGGACAGGGAATGACGAGCAGTACTTC

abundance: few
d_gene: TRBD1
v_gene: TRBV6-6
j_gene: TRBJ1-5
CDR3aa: CATQDRGLIQPQHF
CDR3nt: TGTGCCACCCAGGACAGGGGGCTTATTCAGCCCCAGCATTTT